Listed here is a single TCR beta chain. Its antigen is unidentified. The CDR3 is 14 amino acids. The data originate from a study of cytomegalovirus exposure and HLA in healthy donors. Study-wide points: In a later analysis, V- and J-gene trimming of beta chains associated with a DCLRE1C missense variant, replicated independently.

PCR involved 60 Vbeta and 13 Jbeta primers. Assay: immunoSEQ multiplex PCR; the TCRdb copy retains only in-frame clones and omits some. The table lists roughly 190,000 clones, 78% of them singletons. These donors, healthy bone marrow donors, were studied. The clonotype originates from a woman in her twenties or thirties in good health and CMV-seropositive. This chain connects TRBV21-1 to TRBJ2-7; the table's D call, TRBD1, was not checked against the DNA. TRBV21-1 is classified as a pseudogene. Sequencing used PBMCs. The CDR3 nucleotides read TGTGCCAGCAGCAATCGGGACATTTCCTACGAGCAGTACTTC. Its translation: CASSNRDISYEQYF.